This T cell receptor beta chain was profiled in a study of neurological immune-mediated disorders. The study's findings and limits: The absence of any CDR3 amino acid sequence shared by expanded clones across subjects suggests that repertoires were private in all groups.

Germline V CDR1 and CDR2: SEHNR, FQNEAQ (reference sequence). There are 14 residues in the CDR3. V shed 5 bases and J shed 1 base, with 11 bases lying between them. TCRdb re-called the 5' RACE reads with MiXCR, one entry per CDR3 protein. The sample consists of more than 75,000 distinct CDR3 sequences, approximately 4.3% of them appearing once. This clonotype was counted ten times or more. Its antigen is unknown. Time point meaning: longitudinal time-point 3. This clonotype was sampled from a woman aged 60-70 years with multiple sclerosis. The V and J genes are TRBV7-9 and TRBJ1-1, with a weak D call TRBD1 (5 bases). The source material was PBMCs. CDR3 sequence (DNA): TGTGCCAGCAGCCCGGTCGGGGCGAACACTGAAGCTTTCTTT. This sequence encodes CASSPVGANTEAFF.